The clone carrying this TCR beta chain was counted a few times. Its antigen is unknown. Preparation of the TCRbeta library used unique molecular identifiers. TCRdb reprocessed the PCR reads with MiXCR, giving one entry per CDR3 protein. This table holds around 70,000 distinct CDR3 sequences, roughly 11% found once. The data were obtained in a study of T-cell reconstitution after alpha-beta-depleted transplantation in children. Whole-study results and caveats: High day-60 TCRbeta diversity in some patients came from surviving recipient T cells and thymic progenitors. The main origin of T-cell counts and diversity one year after transplant was newly produced T cells. Roughly two months post-transplant, alpha-beta T cells reportedly originated from several hundred graft clones that had expanded.

Germline V gene sequence: CDR1 SEHNR, CDR2 FQNEAQ (reference sequence). V dropped 5 bases and J dropped 4 bases, with 16 bases sitting between them. The CDR3 has 15 amino acids. The source was PBMCs, collected before TCRalphabeta/CD19-depleted stem cell transplant. The rearrangement links TRBV7-9 to TRBJ2-3, with D tentatively TRBD2 (7 bases). The receptor comes from a boy between 10 and 17 years old with acute myeloid leukemia, due to receive a stem cell transplant. The CDR3 spells CASSPGGRGPDTQYF. CDR3 nucleotide sequence: TGTGCCAGCAGCCCGGGGGGCCGGGGCCCAGATACGCAGTATTTT. Full variable domain (outside the CDR3, taken from reference TRBV7-9 and TRBJ2-3): DTGVSQNPRHKITKRGQNVTFRCDPISEHNRLYWYRQTLGQGPEFLTYFQNEAQLEKSRLLSDRFSAERPKGSFSTLEIQRTEQGDSAMYLCASSPGGRGPDTQYFGPGTRLTVL.